The text below deals with one TCR beta chain. Produced via immunoSEQ multiplex PCR; TCRdb's table is partial and in-frame only. The profile shows 100,000 to 150,000 clones, less than 95% of them singletons. These data are taken from a study of control samples from healthy donors and cancer patients. The sample taken for sequencing was blood. The clonotype originates from a young man in good health.

DNA for the CDR3: TGTGCCTGGACCCCCGGCGGCGATCGCTACACCTTC. This sequence encodes CAWTPGGDRYTF. The chain employs TRBV30 and TRBJ1-2, with D unresolved. The germline V and J ends were trimmed by 4 bases and 9 bases, with 15 bases remaining between them. CDR1 and CDR2 from the germline V gene are GTSNPN and SVGIG (reference sequence). This CDR3 has 12 amino acids.